The 7 T cell receptor beta chains in this list originate from one sample, sequenced in a study of T cells in Graves' hyperthyroidism and ophthalmopathy. TCR beta CDR3 regions were amplified from RNA. HTBI primers drove first-round RT-PCR of the TCR CDR3. TCRdb ran MiXCR on the multiplex PCR reads and lists one entry per CDR3 protein. Of 550,000 to 650,000 distinct CDR3 sequences in the sample, approximately 15% were seen once. The sequencing sample was made of blood. These receptor sequences come from a woman aged 25 to 39 with Graves' hyperthyroidism that later progressed to Graves' ophthalmopathy.

This clonotype was picked up many times. The V gene is TRBV24-1, the J gene TRBJ2-3; D not resolved. The CDR3 loop spans 16 amino acids. V was trimmed by 1 base and J by 0 bases, leaving 10 bases between them. The V gene's germline CDR1 is KGHDR and CDR2 SFDVKD. The CDR3 DNA reads as TGTGCCACCAGTGATTTAGAAGACCGAAGCACAGATACGCAGTATTTT. Translating gives CATSDLEDRSTDTQYF.

In the case of this clonotype: An end of the junction differs from the germline gene, which may be a read error. The gene calls are TRBV6-2 or TRBV6-3 and TRBJ2-7; D is unclear. Germline values: CDR1 MNHEY, CDR2 SVGEGT. This CDR3 contains 12 residues. The CDR3 DNA reads TGTGCCAGCAGTTACGGTCTCTACGGGCAGTACTTC. It translates to CASSYGLYGQYF.

In this sample, this clonotype turned up many times. The chain recombines TRBV28 with TRBJ2-2; no firm D call. Germline CDR1 and CDR2: MDHEN and SYDVKM. The CDR3 has 14 amino acids. V lost 5 bases, J lost 1 base, and 8 bases lay in between. The DNA of the CDR3 is TGTGCCAGCAGTGCGGCAAGGAACACCGGGGAGCTGTTTTTT. Translating gives CASSAARNTGELFF.

This clonotype has ten or more counts. The chain has TRBV20-1 and TRBJ2-1, with unresolved D. The germline V and J ends were trimmed by 0 bases and 7 bases, with 10 bases remaining between them. CDR1 is DFQATT, CDR2 SNEGSKA, per germline (reference sequence). CDR3 size: 13 residues. This CDR3 reads CSAREQMKNEQFF. In nucleotides, the CDR3 is TGCAGTGCTAGAGAACAGATGAAAAATGAGCAGTTCTTC.

This clonotype was observed at least ten times. Here the CDR3 DNA reads TGTGCCAGCAGCTTAGTCGGCGGGGACTATGGCTACACCTTC. Its translation is CASSLVGGDYGYTF. The V and J genes are TRBV11-2 and TRBJ1-2; no reliable D call. This CDR3 comprises 14 residues. The V gene lost 1 base and the J gene lost 3 bases, with 9 bases spanning the gap. Per germline, CDR1 SGHAT and CDR2 FQNNGV.

This clonotype was counted many times. This rearrangement joins TRBV18 to TRBJ1-1; possible D gene TRBD1, 5 bases. The CDR3 contains 16 residues. Germline CDR1 reads KGHSH; CDR2 reads LQKENI. V dropped 6 bases and J dropped 1 base, with 18 bases sitting between them. The CDR3 region is CASSLTAEVRNTEAFF. CDR3 nucleotide sequence: TGTGCCAGCTCTCTGACAGCTGAGGTACGGAACACTGAAGCTTTCTTT.

This clonotype was counted at least ten times. The chain links TRBV28 to TRBJ2-7; 9 nucleotides line up with TRBD2. The CDR3 is 15 residues long. Looked up from germline, CDR1 is MDHEN and CDR2 is SYDVKM. Trimming cost V 11 bases and J 4 bases; bases outside gene matches: 15. The CDR3 region has the DNA TGTGCCGGCGCCACTGGGGGTAGCGGGAGTTACGAGCAGTACTTC. Its protein product is CAGATGGSGSYEQYF.